One sample yielded the 10 T cell receptor delta chains listed below, sequenced in a study of gammadelta T cells in human blood. TCRdb made new clone calls on the RT-PCR reads using CATT. The table has hundreds of delta-chain clones, more than 50% seen once; the top ten hold roughly 25%. The specimen sequenced was Vgamma9Vdelta2 gamma-delta T cells from infant blood. The receptors here all came from a human donor.

By sample fraction, this clone is hyperexpanded. The genes are TRDV2 and TRDJ2, with no clear D. V was shortened by 0 bases and J by 0 bases, with 16 bases between the two germline ends. The CDR3 runs to 18 residues. CDR1 and CDR2 (germline): GEAIGNYY, EKD. The CDR3, as DNA: TGTGCCTGTGACACCGTGGGCACACAAATCGCTTTGACAGCACAACTCTTCTTT. This sequence encodes CACDTVGTQIALTAQLFF.

A remark on this clone: With a far larger clone one base away, a read error is the likely cause. J is TRDJ3 and V is TRDV2, with 13 bases matching TRDD3. The CDR3 spans 21 residues. Germline V lookup: CDR1 GEAIGNYY, CDR2 EKD. The chain's CDR3 is CACDTVLGDTRSSWDTQQMFF. In nucleotides, the CDR3 is TGTGCCTGTGACACCGTACTGGGGGATACGCGAAGCTCCTGGGACACCCAACAGATGTTTTTC.

This clone occurred a few times. One base separates it from a far larger clone, so it is likely a read error. The rearrangement links TRDV2 to TRDJ1, with TRDD3 matching over 13 bases. CDR1 is GEAIGNYY and CDR2 is EKD in the germline V gene. Trimming removed 0 bases from V and 0 bases from J; junction bases left unmatched: 12. The CDR3 loop spans 20 amino acids. The CDR3 spells CACDTMTGGYAAGYTDKLIF. The CDR3 DNA reads as TGTGCCTGTGACACCATGACTGGGGGATACGCGGCCGGCTACACCGATAAACTCATCTTT.

By frequency in the sample, this clone is large (0.1 to 1%). The sample carries other DNA sequences with the same CDR3. J is TRDJ2 and V is TRDV2; 9 bases are shared with TRDD2. V shed 3 bases, J shed 5 bases, and the junction held 18 bases outside the gene matches. The CDR3 is 19 amino acids. CDR1 is GEAIGNYY and CDR2 is EKD in the germline V gene. The CDR3 bases are TGTGCCTGTGACTCCCTTCCTACGCGGTGGGGGCCTATTACAGCACAACTCTTCTTT. It is translated as CACDSLPTRWGPITAQLFF.

Concerning this clone itself: This DNA translates differently at residue 15 from the TCRdb protein, which is that of a much larger clone; a read error is likely, and the protein shown is the DNA's own translation. The V gene is TRDV2, the J gene TRDJ3; 9 bases map to TRDD3. The CDR3 runs 20 residues. Germline-derived CDR1 and CDR2 are GEAIGNYY and EKD. CDR3: CACDPVSGGSSSWDARQMFF. CDR3 bases: TGTGCCTGTGACCCCGTTTCTGGGGGATCCAGCTCCTGGGACGCCCGACAGATGTTTTTC.

This clone rates as large (0.1 to 1%). The same CDR3 can be traced to other DNA sequences in this sample. The V gene is TRDV2, the J gene TRDJ1; 13 bases fit TRDD3. V gave up 3 bases and J gave up 1 base; unmatched junction bases: 13. The CDR3 length is 19 residues. Germline CDR1 reads GEAIGNYY; CDR2 reads EKD. CDR3 protein: CACDYTGTGGYGGTDKLIF. In DNA, the CDR3 is TGTGCCTGTGACTACACGGGTACTGGGGGATACGGGGGCACCGATAAACTCATCTTT.

Note on this clone: A far larger clone is one nucleotide away, so this likely arose from a read error. J is TRDJ2 and V is TRDV2, with TRDD3 identical over 12 bases. CDR1 GEAIGNYY and CDR2 EKD come from the germline V gene. Losses at the gene ends were 3 bases for V and 4 bases for J; bases not matched to a gene: 5. CDR3 length: 16 residues. The CDR3, as DNA: TGTGCCTGTGACGTACTGGGGGATACTTGGACAGCACAACTCTTCTTT. It codes for CACDVLGDTWTAQLFF.

V usage is TRDV2 and J usage is TRDJ1, with 10 bases aligning to TRDD3. V lost 0 bases, J lost 0 bases, and 24 bases stayed unmatched. In germline, CDR1 is GEAIGNYY, CDR2 EKD. This CDR3 is 23 amino acids long. The CDR3 DNA is TGTGCCTGTGACACCTTGGGGACCGCGCCTCTACTGGGGGATGCCAAGTACACCGATAAACTCATCTTT. This sequence encodes CACDTLGTAPLLGDAKYTDKLIF.

On this clone itself: A far larger clone differs by one base, so this is likely a read error. This same CDR3 is encoded by further DNA sequences in the sample. The chain combines TRDV2 with TRDJ2; 7 bases map to TRDD3. This CDR3 is built from 16 residues. Germline V gene data show CDR1 as GEAIGNYY and CDR2 as EKD. The V segment lost 0 bases and the J segment 2 bases; nucleotides outside the gene matches: 5. CDR3 coding DNA: TGTGCCTGTGACACCATGGGGGAACCCTTGACAGCACAACTCTTCTTT. Protein: CACDTMGEPLTAQLFF.

To note about this clone: This may arise from a read error, as a much more abundant clone is one base away. The sample has other DNA sequences that encode this CDR3 too. The rearrangement links TRDV2 to TRDJ1; 12 bases match TRDD3. Losses at the gene ends were 3 bases for V and 5 bases for J; bases not matched to a gene: 3. The CDR3 loop spans 14 amino acids. CDR1 and CDR2 (germline): GEAIGNYY, EKD. Here the CDR3 DNA reads TGTGCCTGTGACTCACTGGGGGATACTGATAAACTCATCTTT. It codes for CACDSLGDTDKLIF.